The next 15 T cell receptor beta chains were all read from a single sample in a study of T cells after posttransplantation cyclophosphamide (dated by TCRdb to the mid-2010s). The receptor library was made with the immunoSEQ multiplex PCR assay. TCRdb obtained this table from immuneACCESS and retained in-frame rearrangements with V and J assigned. These tables miss some clones; where compared with another copy, unresolved V genes account for less than half of the shortfall, and the remainder is unexplained. The data for this sample show some 35,000 clones, each detected more than once. The biggest ten clones account for 5.5% to 6% of the sample. The sample comprised PBMCs. These receptor sequences come from a man between 25 and 39 years old in good health and a related stem cell transplant donor.

At least ten counts were recorded for this clone. The gene calls are TRBV7-9 and TRBJ2-3; 7 bases map to TRBD1. The V gene's germline CDR1 is SEHNR and CDR2 FQNEAQ (reference sequence). After removal of 4 bases from V and 2 bases from J, the junction contained 6 bases not matched to a gene. The CDR3 spans 15 residues. The DNA for the CDR3 is TGTGCCAGCAGCTCGCCGGGACAGCCCACAGATACGCAGTATTTT. Amino acids: CASSSPGQPTDTQYF.

The gene calls are TRBV11-2 and TRBJ2-7; 11 bases agree with TRBD2. This CDR3 comprises 19 residues. Germline V lookup: CDR1 SGHAT, CDR2 FQNNGV. Trimming took 2 bases from V and 1 from J; bases not matched to a gene: 13. CDR3 DNA: TGTGCCAGCAGCTTATTTTCCCTAGCGGGGGGTCAGGGGTCCTACGAGCAGTACTTC. Residues: CASSLFSLAGGQGSYEQYF.

This clone was detected a few times. The chain couples TRBV7-2 to TRBJ1-2; D perhaps matches TRBD1 (6 bases). Germline V gene data show CDR1 as SGHTA and CDR2 as FQGNSA. The V end was cut by 6 bases, the J end by 3 bases, with 20 bases between. The CDR3 consists of 16 residues. DNA for the CDR3: TGTGCCAGCAGTTTGACAGGACACCCCCCGGACTATGGCTACACCTTC. Its translation is CASSLTGHPPDYGYTF. The full variable domain, with the rest looked up from reference TRBV7-2 and TRBJ1-2, is GAGVSQSPSNKVTEKGKDVELRCDPISGHTALYWYRQSLGQGLEFLIYFQGNSAPDKSGLPSDRFSAERTGGSVSTLTIQRTQQEDSAVYLCASSLTGHPPDYGYTFGSGTRLTVV.

This clone has at least ten counts. The chain carries TRBV4-1 and TRBJ2-1; 9 positions match TRBD2. The germline V gene encodes CDR1 MGHRA and CDR2 YSYEKL. The CDR3 is made up of 19 amino acids. The V gene end was trimmed by 0 bases and the J gene end by 0 bases; junction bases not matched to a gene: 9. CDR3 amino acids: CASSQDGLAGFSSYNEQFF. In DNA form, the CDR3 reads TGCGCCAGCAGCCAAGATGGGCTAGCGGGGTTCTCCTCCTACAATGAGCAGTTCTTC.

Ten or more counts support this clone. The rearrangement links TRBV2 to TRBJ1-6, with 9 bases aligning to TRBD1. This CDR3 has 14 amino acids. Germline CDR1 and CDR2: SNHLY and FYNNEI. With V trimmed by 7 bases and J by 6 bases, 4 bases remained unmatched. CDR3 residues: CASNRDRVNSPLHF. In DNA form, the CDR3 reads TGTGCCAGCAACCGGGACAGGGTTAATTCACCCCTCCACTTT.

This clone was counted many times. V gene TRBV6-4 combines with J gene TRBJ2-1, with 10 positions matching TRBD2. CDR3 size: 16 residues. The V gene's germline CDR1 is MRHNA and CDR2 SNTAGT. V dropped 3 bases and J dropped 4; count of bases not matched to a gene: 6. The CDR3 sequence is CASSDVGLARYNEQFF. The CDR3 DNA sequence: TGTGCCAGCAGTGATGTGGGACTAGCGAGGTACAATGAGCAGTTCTTC.

The sample holds many counts of this clone. The rearrangement links TRBV6-1 to TRBJ2-6; a possible D gene is TRBD2 (6 bases). V was cut by 2 bases and J by 0 bases, with 17 bases left in between. Germline CDR1 MNHNS, CDR2 SASEGT. The CDR3 runs to 19 residues. The CDR3 sequence: CASSELAGIIDSGANVLTF. The CDR3 DNA reads TGTGCCAGCAGTGAATTGGCGGGGATAATCGACTCTGGGGCCAACGTCCTGACTTTC.

Ten or more counts support this clone. The chain recombines TRBV28 with TRBJ2-7, with 7 nucleotides matching TRBD1. CDR3 length: 13 amino acids. With V trimmed by 3 bases and J by 6 bases, 5 bases remained unmatched. The germline CDR1 and CDR2 sequences are MDHEN and SYDVKM. CDR3 loop: CASSFSQGVEQYF. The CDR3 DNA reads TGTGCCAGCAGTTTTAGCCAGGGGGTCGAGCAGTACTTC.

In this sample, this clone turned up many times. This rearrangement joins TRBV6-1 to TRBJ2-7; TRBD1 aligns across 9 bases. V gave up 4 bases and J gave up 6 bases; unmatched junction bases: 13. CDR1 MNHNS and CDR2 SASEGT come from the germline V gene. CDR3 length equals 16 residues. For the CDR3, the DNA is TGTGCCAGCAGTGTTGGGAGGGACAGGGCCGTTCGCGAGCAGTACTTC. It codes for CASSVGRDRAVREQYF.

V and J are TRBV24-1 and TRBJ2-3; unclear D gene. The CDR3 is made up of 15 amino acids. Trimming removed 5 bases at V and 3 bases at J, with 14 bases between. The germline CDR1 and CDR2 sequences are KGHDR and SFDVKD. This CDR3 is CATSAGLFGTDTQYF. In nucleotides, the CDR3 is TGTGCCACCAGTGCAGGTCTCTTTGGTACAGATACGCAGTATTTT.

This clone was observed at least ten times. This chain connects TRBV9 to TRBJ1-2; 7 bases agree with TRBD1. J lost 6 bases, V lost 4 bases, and 6 bases had no gene match. Per germline, CDR1 SGDLS and CDR2 YYNGEE. The CDR3 covers 13 residues. CDR3 sequence reads: CASSRQGWDGYTF. The CDR3 nucleotides are TGTGCCAGCAGCAGACAGGGTTGGGATGGCTACACCTTC.

This clone showed up many times. V is TRBV6-5 and J is TRBJ2-7; D gene ambiguous. Trimming pared 2 bases from V and 3 bases from J, leaving 5 bases between. This CDR3 has 12 amino acids. In germline, CDR1 is MNHEY, CDR2 SVGAGI. The DNA for the CDR3 is TGTGCCAGCAGTTACGTTCTCTACGAGCAGTACTTC. It yields the protein CASSYVLYEQYF.

This clone came up many times. The J gene is TRBJ2-1, the V gene TRBV2; TRBD2 aligns across 7 bases. The J segment lost 5 bases and the V segment lost 3 bases, leaving 10 bases of the junction unmatched. Per germline, CDR1 SNHLY and CDR2 FYNNEI. The CDR3 length is 16 residues. The CDR3 loop is CASSDVGEGLDNEQFF. The CDR3 coding sequence is TGTGCCAGCAGTGACGTAGGGGAGGGTCTGGACAATGAGCAGTTCTTC.

At least ten counts were recorded for this clone. This chain joins TRBV6-4 and TRBJ2-2, with D hard to call. The CDR3 loop spans 14 amino acids. The germline CDR1 and CDR2 sequences are MRHNA and SNTAGT. V lost 2 bases, J lost 3 bases, and 7 bases lay in between. In nucleotides, the CDR3 is TGTGCCAGCAGTGACGGGCCTCACACCGGGGAGCTGTTTTTT. It is translated as CASSDGPHTGELFF.

This chain connects TRBV29-1 to TRBJ2-1, with 8 bases identical to TRBD1. Germline loops: CDR1 SQVTM, CDR2 ANQGSEA. The trim removed 6 bases at V and 4 bases at J, leaving 8 bases unmatched. CDR3 length equals 14 residues. The CDR3 here is CSVGGRDRYNEQFF. The DNA for the CDR3 is TGCAGCGTGGGGGGCCGGGACAGGTACAATGAGCAGTTCTTC.